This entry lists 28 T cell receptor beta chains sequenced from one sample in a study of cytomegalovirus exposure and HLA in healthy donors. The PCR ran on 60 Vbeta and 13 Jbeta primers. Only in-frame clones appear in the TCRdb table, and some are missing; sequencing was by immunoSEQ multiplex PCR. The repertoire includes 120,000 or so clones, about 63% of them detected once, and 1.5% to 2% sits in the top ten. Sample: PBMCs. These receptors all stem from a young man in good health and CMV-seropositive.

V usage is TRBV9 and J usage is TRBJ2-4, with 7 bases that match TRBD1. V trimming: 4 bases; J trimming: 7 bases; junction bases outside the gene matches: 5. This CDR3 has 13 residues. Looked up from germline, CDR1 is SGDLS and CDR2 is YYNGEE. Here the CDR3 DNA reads TGTGCCAGCAGCACCCAACAGGGGAACATTCAGTACTTC. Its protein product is CASSTQQGNIQYF.

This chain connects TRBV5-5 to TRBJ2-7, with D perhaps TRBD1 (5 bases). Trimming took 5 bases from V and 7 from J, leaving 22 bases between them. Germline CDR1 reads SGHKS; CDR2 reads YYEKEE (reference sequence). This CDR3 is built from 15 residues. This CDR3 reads CASSLGQTLVGEQYF. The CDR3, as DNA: TGTGCCAGCAGTCTCGGACAAACCCTCGTGGGAGAGCAGTACTTC. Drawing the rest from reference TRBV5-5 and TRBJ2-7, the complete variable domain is DAGVTQSPTHLIKTRGQQVTLRCSPISGHKSVSWYQQVLGQGPQFIFQYYEKEERGRGNFPDRFSARQFPNYSSELNVNALLLGDSALYLCASSLGQTLVGEQYFGPGTRLTVT.

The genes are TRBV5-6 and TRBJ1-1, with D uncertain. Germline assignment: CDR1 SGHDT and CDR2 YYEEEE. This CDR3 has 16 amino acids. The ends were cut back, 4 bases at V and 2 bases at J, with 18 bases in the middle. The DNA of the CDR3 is TGTGCCAGCAGCCCGGACGGGAACTTCCTTAACACTGAAGCTTTCTTT. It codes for CASSPDGNFLNTEAFF. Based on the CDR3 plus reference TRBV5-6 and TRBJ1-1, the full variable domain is DAGVTQSPTHLIKTRGQQVTLRCSPKSGHDTVSWYQQALGQGPQFIFQYYEEEERQRGNFPDRFSGHQFPNYSSELNVNALLLGDSALYLCASSPDGNFLNTEAFFGQGTRLTVV.

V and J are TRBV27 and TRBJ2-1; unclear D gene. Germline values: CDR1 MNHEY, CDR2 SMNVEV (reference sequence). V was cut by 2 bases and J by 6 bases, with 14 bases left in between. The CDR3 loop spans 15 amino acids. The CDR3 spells CASSLLPRGGNEQFF. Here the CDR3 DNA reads TGTGCCAGCAGTTTACTGCCTAGAGGTGGCAATGAGCAGTTCTTC.

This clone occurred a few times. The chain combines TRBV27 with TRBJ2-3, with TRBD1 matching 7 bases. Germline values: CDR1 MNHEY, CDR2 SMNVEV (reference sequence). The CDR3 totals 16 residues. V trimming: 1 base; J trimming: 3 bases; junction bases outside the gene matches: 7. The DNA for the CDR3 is TGTGCCAGCAGTTTATTTTACAGGGGTGGGACAGATACGCAGTATTTT. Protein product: CASSLFYRGGTDTQYF.

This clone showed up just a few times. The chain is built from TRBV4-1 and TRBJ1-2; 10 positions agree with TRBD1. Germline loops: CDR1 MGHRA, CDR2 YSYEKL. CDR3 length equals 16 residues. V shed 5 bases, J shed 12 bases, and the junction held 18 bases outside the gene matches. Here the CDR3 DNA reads TGCGCCAGCAGCTCCCTGGGGGGTACGGGACAGGGGATTCACACCTTC. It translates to CASSSLGGTGQGIHTF.

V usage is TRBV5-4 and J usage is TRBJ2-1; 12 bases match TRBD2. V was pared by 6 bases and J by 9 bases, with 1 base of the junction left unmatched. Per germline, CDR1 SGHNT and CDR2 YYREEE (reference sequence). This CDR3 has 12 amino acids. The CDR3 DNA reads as TGTGCCAGCACACTAGCGGGAGGTGAGCAGTTCTTC. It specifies CASTLAGGEQFF.

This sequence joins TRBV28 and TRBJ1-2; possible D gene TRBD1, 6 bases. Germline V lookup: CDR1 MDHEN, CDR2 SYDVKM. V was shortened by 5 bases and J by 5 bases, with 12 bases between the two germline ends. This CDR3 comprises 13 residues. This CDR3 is CASSPGQLYGYTF. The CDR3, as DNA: TGTGCCAGCAGTCCCGGACAGCTTTATGGCTACACCTTC.

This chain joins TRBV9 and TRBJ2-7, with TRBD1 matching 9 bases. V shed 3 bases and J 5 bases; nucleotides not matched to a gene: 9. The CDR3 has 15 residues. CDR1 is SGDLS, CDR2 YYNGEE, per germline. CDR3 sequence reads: CASSADGTGHDEQYF. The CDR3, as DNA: TGTGCCAGCAGCGCGGACGGGACAGGGCACGACGAGCAGTACTTC.

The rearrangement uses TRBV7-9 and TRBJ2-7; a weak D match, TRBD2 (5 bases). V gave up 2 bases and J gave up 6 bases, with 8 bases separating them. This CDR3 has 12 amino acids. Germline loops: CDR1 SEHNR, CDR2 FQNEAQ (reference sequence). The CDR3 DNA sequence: TGTGCCAGCAGCTTAATAGGGAGCGAGCAGTACTTC. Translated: CASSLIGSEQYF.

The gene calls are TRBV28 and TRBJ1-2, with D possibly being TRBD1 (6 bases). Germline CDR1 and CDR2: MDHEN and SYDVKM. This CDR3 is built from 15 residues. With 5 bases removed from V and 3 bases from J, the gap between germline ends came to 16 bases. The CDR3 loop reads CASSITGWVHYGYTF. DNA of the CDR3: TGTGCCAGCAGTATCACAGGGTGGGTACACTATGGCTACACCTTC.

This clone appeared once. The CDR3 DNA sequence: TGTGCCAGCAGCAAAGGGTCTCCGGCAGGGAACGCCTACAATGAGCAGTTCTTC. This codes for CASSKGSPAGNAYNEQFF. This chain uses TRBV21-1 with TRBJ2-1; the table's TRBD1 call for D was not verified on the DNA. TRBV21-1 is an annotated pseudogene. The CDR3 consists of 18 residues.

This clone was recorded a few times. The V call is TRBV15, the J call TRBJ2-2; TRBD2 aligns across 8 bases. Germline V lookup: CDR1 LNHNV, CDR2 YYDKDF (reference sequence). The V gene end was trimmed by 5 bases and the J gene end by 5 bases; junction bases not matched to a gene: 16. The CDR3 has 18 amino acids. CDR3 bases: TGTGCCACCAGCCTTTGGGGCAGGCTGGGACTAGATACCGGGGAGCTGTTTTTT. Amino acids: CATSLWGRLGLDTGELFF.

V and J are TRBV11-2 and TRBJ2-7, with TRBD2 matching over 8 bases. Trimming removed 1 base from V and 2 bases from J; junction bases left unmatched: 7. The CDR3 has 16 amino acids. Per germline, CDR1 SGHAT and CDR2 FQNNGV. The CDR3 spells CASSLVAAGVTYEQYF. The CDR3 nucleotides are TGTGCCAGCAGCTTAGTGGCAGCGGGAGTAACCTACGAGCAGTACTTC.

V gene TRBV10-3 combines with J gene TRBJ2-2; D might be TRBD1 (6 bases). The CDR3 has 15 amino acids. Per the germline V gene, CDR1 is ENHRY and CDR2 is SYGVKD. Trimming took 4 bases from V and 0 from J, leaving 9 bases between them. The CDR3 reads CAISGPGANTGELFF. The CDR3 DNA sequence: TGTGCCATCAGTGGCCCAGGGGCGAACACCGGGGAGCTGTTTTTT.

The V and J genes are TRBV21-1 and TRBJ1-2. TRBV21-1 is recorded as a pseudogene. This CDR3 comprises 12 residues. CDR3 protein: CASIGNEIGYTF. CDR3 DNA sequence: TGTGCCAGCATCGGGAACGAGATTGGCTACACCTTC.

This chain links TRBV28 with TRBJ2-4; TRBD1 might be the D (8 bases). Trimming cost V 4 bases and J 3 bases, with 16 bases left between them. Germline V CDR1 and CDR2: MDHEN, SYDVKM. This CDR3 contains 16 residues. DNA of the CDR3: TGTGCCAGCAGTTCCCACAGGGGGGGCGACAAAAACATTCAGTACTTC. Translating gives CASSSHRGGDKNIQYF.

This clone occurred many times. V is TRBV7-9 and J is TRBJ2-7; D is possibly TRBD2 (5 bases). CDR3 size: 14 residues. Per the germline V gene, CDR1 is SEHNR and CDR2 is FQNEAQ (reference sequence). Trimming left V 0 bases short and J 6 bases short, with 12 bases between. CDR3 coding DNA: TGTGCCAGCAGCTTAGCGAGCACCGGAGGCGAGCAGTACTTC. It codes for CASSLASTGGEQYF. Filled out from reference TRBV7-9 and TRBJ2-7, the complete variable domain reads DTGVSQNPRHKITKRGQNVTFRCDPISEHNRLYWYRQTLGQGPEFLTYFQNEAQLEKSRLLSDRFSAERPKGSFSTLEIQRTEQGDSAMYLCASSLASTGGEQYFGPGTRLTVT.

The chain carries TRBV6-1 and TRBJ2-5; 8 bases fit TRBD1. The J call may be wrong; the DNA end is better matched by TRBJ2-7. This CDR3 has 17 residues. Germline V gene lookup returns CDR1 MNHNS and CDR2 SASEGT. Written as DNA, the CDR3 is TGTGCCAGCAGTGAAAAAATCAGGGGGCAAATATCCTACGAGCAGTACTTC. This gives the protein CASSEKIRGQISYEQYF.

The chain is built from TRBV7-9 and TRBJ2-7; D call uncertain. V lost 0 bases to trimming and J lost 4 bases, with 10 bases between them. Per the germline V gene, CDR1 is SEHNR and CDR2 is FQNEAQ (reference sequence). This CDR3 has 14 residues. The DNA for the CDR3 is TGTGCCAGCAGCTTAGCCGGGTCCAATTACGAGCAGTACTTC. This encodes CASSLAGSNYEQYF.

The DNA of the CDR3 is TGTGCCAGCAGCGCGGGACAGGGCCTGATGGGTGAAGCTTTCTTT. This gives the protein CASSAGQGLMGEAFF. V and J are TRBV9 and TRBJ1-1; TRBD1 matches at 9 bases. The length of the CDR3 is 15 residues. Trimming removed 3 bases from V and 7 bases from J; junction bases left unmatched: 10. CDR1 and CDR2 from the germline V gene are SGDLS and YYNGEE.

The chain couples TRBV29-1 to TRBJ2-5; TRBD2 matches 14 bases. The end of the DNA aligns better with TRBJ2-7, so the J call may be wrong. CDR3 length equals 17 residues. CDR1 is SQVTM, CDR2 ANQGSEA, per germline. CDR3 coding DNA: TGCAGCGTGGCCGGGACTAGCGGGAGTGTCATGTCCTACGAGCAGTACTTC. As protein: CSVAGTSGSVMSYEQYF.

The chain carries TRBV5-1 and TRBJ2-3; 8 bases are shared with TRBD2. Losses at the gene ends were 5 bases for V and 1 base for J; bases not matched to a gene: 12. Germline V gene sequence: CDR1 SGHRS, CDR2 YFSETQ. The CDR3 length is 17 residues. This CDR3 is CASSPLPSGSGTDTQYF. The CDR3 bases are TGCGCCAGCAGTCCACTCCCCAGCGGGAGCGGCACAGATACGCAGTATTTT.

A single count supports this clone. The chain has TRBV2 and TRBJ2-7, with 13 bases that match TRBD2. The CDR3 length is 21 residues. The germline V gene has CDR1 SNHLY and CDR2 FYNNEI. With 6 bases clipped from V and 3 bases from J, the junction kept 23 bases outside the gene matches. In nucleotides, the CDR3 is TGTGCCAGCAGACCAACAGGGAGGGCAGGACTAGCGGGAGCCGTGGGCTACGAGCAGTACTTC. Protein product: CASRPTGRAGLAGAVGYEQYF.

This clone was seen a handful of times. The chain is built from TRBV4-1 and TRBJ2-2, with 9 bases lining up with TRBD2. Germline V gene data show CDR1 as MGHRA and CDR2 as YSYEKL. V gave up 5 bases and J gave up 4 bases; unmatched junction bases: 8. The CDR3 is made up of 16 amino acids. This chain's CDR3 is CASSFRAGGGTGELFF. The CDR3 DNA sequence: TGCGCCAGCAGCTTCCGGGCGGGAGGGGGCACCGGGGAGCTGTTTTTT.

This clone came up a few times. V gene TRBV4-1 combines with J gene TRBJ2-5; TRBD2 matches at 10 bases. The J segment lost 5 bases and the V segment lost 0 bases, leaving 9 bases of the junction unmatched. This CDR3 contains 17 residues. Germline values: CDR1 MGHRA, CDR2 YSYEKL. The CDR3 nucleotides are TGCGCCAGCAGCCAAGAGCATGGCCTAGCGGGGGCCGAGACCCAGTACTTC. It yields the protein CASSQEHGLAGAETQYF.

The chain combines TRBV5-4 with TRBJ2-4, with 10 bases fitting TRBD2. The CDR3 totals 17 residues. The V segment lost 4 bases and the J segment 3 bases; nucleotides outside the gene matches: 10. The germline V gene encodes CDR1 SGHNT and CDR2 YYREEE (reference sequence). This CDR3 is CASSPELAGNFKNIQYF. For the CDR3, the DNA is TGTGCCAGCAGCCCGGAACTAGCGGGGAACTTCAAAAACATTCAGTACTTC.

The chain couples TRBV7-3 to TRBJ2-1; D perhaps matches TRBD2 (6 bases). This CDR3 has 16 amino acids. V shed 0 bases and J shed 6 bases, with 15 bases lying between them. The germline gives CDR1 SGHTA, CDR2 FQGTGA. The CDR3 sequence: CASSLTPLTEGNEQFF. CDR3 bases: TGTGCCAGCAGCTTAACCCCATTAACGGAGGGCAATGAGCAGTTCTTC.